This is a list of T cell receptor beta chains from one sample in a study of cytomegalovirus exposure and HLA in healthy donors. Profiling relied on immunoSEQ multiplex PCR, and the TCRdb table lists in-frame clones only, not all of them. Of around 90,000 clones listed, about 85% are singletons. Sequenced sample: PBMCs. The receptors were sampled from a man aged 35-49 years in good health and CMV-seropositive. The conserved cysteine and the conserved F or W are not part of the CDR3 here.

cdr3_length: 11
v_call: TRBV6-5
cdr3_aa: ASSELRGNTIY

cdr3_length: 12
v_call: TRBV6-1
cdr3_aa: ASSVLGGNTEAF

cdr3_length: 11
v_call: TRBV6-4
cdr3_aa: ASSVEQNTEAF

cdr3_length: 12
v_call: TRBV6-5
cdr3_aa: ASSDGQGSSEQY

cdr3_length: 11
v_call: TRBV29-1
cdr3_aa: SVEGGTGYEQY

cdr3_length: 16
v_call: TRBV15
cdr3_aa: ATSRGLAGVSNTGELF

cdr3_length: 11
v_call: TRBV19
cdr3_aa: ASSDVRGGTQY

cdr3_length: 11
v_call: TRBV11-1
cdr3_aa: ASSLGTGSGYT

cdr3_length: 13
v_call: TRBV28
cdr3_aa: ASSLSGGAAYEQY

cdr3_length: 11
v_call: TRBV5-1
cdr3_aa: ASSRTGQETQY

cdr3_length: 14
v_call: TRBV4-1
cdr3_aa: ASSQDLRSPLLEQY

cdr3_length: 11
v_call: TRBV6-5
cdr3_aa: ASRRGSKNIQY

cdr3_length: 11
v_call: TRBV11-1
cdr3_aa: ASSGTGEVGAF

cdr3_length: 14
v_call: TRBV7-9
cdr3_aa: ASSSVSGTYTDTQY

cdr3_length: 12
v_call: TRBV7-3
cdr3_aa: ASSAGGASTEAF

cdr3_length: 13
v_call: TRBV7-9
cdr3_aa: ASSMGQGFYNEQF

cdr3_length: 14
v_call: TRBV19
cdr3_aa: ASSISVGRLNTEAF

cdr3_length: 13
v_call: TRBV19
cdr3_aa: ASSTGTGGGETQY

cdr3_length: 13
v_call: TRBV5-4
cdr3_aa: ASSLGRGGWDEQF

cdr3_length: 14
v_call: TRBV9
cdr3_aa: ASSVDASGGTGELF

cdr3_length: 11
v_call: TRBV11-2
cdr3_aa: AARLAGSYEQY

cdr3_length: 13
v_call: TRBV18
cdr3_aa: ASSLQGRENSPLH

cdr3_length: 19
v_call: TRBV5-1
cdr3_aa: ASSYPVIAGGPGEDHNEQF

cdr3_length: 13
v_call: TRBV14
cdr3_aa: ASSQSGASGETQY

cdr3_length: 11
v_call: TRBV19
cdr3_aa: ASSDRGTGELF

cdr3_length: 15
v_call: TRBV10-1
cdr3_aa: ASSESSNRDRRYEQY

cdr3_length: 14
v_call: TRBV5-4
cdr3_aa: ASSLGAGGRTDTQY

cdr3_length: 12
v_call: TRBV19
cdr3_aa: ASSIQTATDTQY

cdr3_length: 13
v_call: TRBV7-2
cdr3_aa: ASSLGSGASYEQY

cdr3_length: 13
v_call: TRBV19
cdr3_aa: ASSKSQGPFYEQY

cdr3_length: 14
v_call: TRBV11-1
cdr3_aa: ASSFGLAGGSDTQY

cdr3_length: 11
v_call: TRBV19
cdr3_aa: ASSSTGLTEAF

cdr3_length: 12
v_call: TRBV6-5
cdr3_aa: ASSPGQGRQTQY

cdr3_length: 12
v_call: TRBV5-6
cdr3_aa: ASSSGQGRETQY

cdr3_length: 13
v_call: TRBV11-2
cdr3_aa: ASSLSGTGIYEQY